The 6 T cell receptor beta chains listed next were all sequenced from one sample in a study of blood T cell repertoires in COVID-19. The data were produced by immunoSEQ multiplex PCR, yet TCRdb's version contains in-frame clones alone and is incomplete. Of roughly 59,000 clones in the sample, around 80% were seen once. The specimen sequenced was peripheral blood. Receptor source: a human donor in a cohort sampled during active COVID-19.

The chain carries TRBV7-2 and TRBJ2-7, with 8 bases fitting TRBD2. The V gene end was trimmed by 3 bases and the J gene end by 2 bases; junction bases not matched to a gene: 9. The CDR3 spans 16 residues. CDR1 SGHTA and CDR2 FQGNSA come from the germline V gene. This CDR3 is CASSFSTGTRTYEQYF. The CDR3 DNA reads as TGTGCCAGCAGCTTTTCAACCGGGACTAGAACCTACGAGCAGTACTTC.

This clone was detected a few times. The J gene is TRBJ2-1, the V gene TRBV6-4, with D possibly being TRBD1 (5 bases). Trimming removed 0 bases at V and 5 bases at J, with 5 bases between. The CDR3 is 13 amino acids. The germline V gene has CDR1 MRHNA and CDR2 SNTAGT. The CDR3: CASSDSDNNEQFF. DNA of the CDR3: TGTGCCAGCAGTGACTCGGACAACAATGAGCAGTTCTTC.

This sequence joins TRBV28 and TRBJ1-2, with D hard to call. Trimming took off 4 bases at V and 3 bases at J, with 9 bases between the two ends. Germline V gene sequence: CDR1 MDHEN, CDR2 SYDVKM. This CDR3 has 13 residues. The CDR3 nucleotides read TGTGCCAGCAGTTCCTATCAGGACTATGGCTACACCTTC. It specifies CASSSYQDYGYTF.

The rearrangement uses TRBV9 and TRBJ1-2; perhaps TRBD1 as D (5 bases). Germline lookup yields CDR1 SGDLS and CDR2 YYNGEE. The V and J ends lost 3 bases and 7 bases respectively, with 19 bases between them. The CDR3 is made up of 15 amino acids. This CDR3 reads CASSASPGGEGGYTF. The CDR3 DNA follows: TGTGCCAGCAGCGCCTCCCCGGGGGGGGAAGGTGGCTACACCTTC.

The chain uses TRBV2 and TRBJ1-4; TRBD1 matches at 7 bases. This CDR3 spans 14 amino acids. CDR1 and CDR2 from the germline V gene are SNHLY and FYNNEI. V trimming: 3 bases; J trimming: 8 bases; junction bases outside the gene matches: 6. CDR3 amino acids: CASSETGFREKLFF. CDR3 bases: TGTGCCAGCAGTGAGACAGGGTTTCGGGAAAAACTGTTTTTT.

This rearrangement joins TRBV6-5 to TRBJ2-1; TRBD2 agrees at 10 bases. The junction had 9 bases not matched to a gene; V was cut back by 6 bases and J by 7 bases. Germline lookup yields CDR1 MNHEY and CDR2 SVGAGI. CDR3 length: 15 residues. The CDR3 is CASRLGLAGANEQFF. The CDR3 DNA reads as TGTGCCAGCAGGCTGGGGCTAGCGGGAGCAAATGAGCAGTTCTTC.